The present TCR beta chain was sequenced within a study of T cells in Graves' hyperthyroidism and ophthalmopathy. Study-level findings and limits: Researchers found most expanded thyroid clonotypes above 0.001 in blood as well. Stable hyperthyroidism was separated from ophthalmopathy by a model based on 13 V-J features.

Not enrolled were patients with uncontrolled infection, other autoimmune disease, pregnancy or lactation. Diagnoses were made from clinical symptoms, serum measures (thyroxine and TRAb), thyroid ultrasound and orbital computed tomography. This clonotype was counted ten times or more. Its target is unknown. The CDR3 runs 14 residues. The V end was cut by 7 bases, the J end by 1 base, with 10 bases between. Per germline, CDR1 LGHNA and CDR2 YNFKEQ. The CDR3 regions of TCR beta were amplified from RNA transcripts. The HTBI primer set drove a first-round RT-PCR of the TCR CDR3. TCRdb independently ran MiXCR on the multiplex PCR reads; one entry per CDR3 protein. The table includes almost 600,000 distinct CDR3 sequences, around 46% detected once.

The clonotype was recovered from a woman aged 18 to 35 with Graves' hyperthyroidism. J is TRBJ2-2 and V is TRBV4-2; D is unclear. The sequenced sample consisted of peripheral blood or thyroid tissue (not recorded which). CDR3 in DNA: TGTGCCAGCATTGGGTCGGTGAACACCGGGGAGCTGTTTTTT. Translating gives CASIGSVNTGELFF.